The 9 T cell receptor beta chains listed next were all sequenced from one sample in a study of neoadjuvant anti-PD-1 for oral cavity cancer. Clones were read by immunoSEQ multiplex PCR, and TCRdb kept only the in-frame ones, dropping some. The repertoire holds some 6,700 clones, with about two thirds as singletons. The source was PBMCs, collected before nivolumab (anti-PD-1) treatment. The receptors originated from a person between 40 and 80 years old with oral cavity squamous cell carcinoma.

The gene calls are TRBV5-1 and TRBJ2-7; D is uncertain. Germline V CDR1 and CDR2: SGHRS, YFSETQ. This CDR3 region has 14 residues. V dropped 0 bases and J dropped 2 bases, with 9 bases sitting between them. This chain's CDR3 is CASSLVLAAYEQYF. CDR3 nucleotide sequence: TGCGCCAGCAGCTTGGTCCTGGCGGCCTACGAGCAGTACTTC.

This clone was seen only once. The V and J genes are TRBV28 and TRBJ2-2; D gene uncertain. This CDR3 is 12 amino acids long. Germline V gene lookup returns CDR1 MDHEN and CDR2 SYDVKM. The V gene lost 5 bases and the J gene lost 8 bases, with 9 bases spanning the gap. The CDR3 nucleotides read TGTGCCAGCAGTCCTCCCGAGGGGGAGCTGTTTTTT. Translating gives CASSPPEGELFF.

This clone appeared once. One end of the junction does not line up with germline, which may come from a read error. The chain joins TRBV2 to TRBJ1-2, with D possibly matching TRBD1 (5 bases). The CDR3 covers 15 residues. Germline V lookup: CDR1 SNHLY, CDR2 FYNNEI. CDR3 region: CASRTGLGANYGYTF. The DNA of the CDR3 is TGTGCCAGCAGAACCGGGCTAGGGGCTAACTACGGCTACACCTTC.

The rearrangement joins TRBV7-7 to TRBJ2-5, with D possibly being TRBD1 or TRBD2 (6 bases each). V was cut by 5 bases and J by 5 bases, with 15 bases left in between. This CDR3 has 14 amino acids. Germline-derived CDR1 and CDR2 are SSHAT and FNYEAQ (reference sequence). The CDR3 sequence: CASSNTLGGETQYF. For the CDR3, the DNA is TGTGCCAGCAGCAACACGTTAGGGGGGGAGACCCAGTACTTC.

This chain joins TRBV10-3 and TRBJ2-2; 9 bases line up with TRBD1. The CDR3 has 16 amino acids. Trimming took 6 bases from V and 1 from J; bases not matched to a gene: 6. Germline assignment: CDR1 ENHRY and CDR2 SYGVKD. CDR3 nucleotides: TGTGCCATCAGCCCCCGGGACAGGGAGAACACCGGGGAGCTGTTTTTT. Protein product: CAISPRDRENTGELFF.

The chain links TRBV6-1 to TRBJ2-7, with TRBD1 matching 7 bases. Looked up from germline, CDR1 is MNHNS and CDR2 is SASEGT. V was clipped by 3 bases and J by 0 bases; unmatched bases: 2. The CDR3 runs to 14 residues. CDR3 sequence: CASSDDRVSYEQYF. DNA of the CDR3: TGTGCCAGCAGTGATGACAGGGTCTCCTACGAGCAGTACTTC.

The chain combines TRBV5-6 with TRBJ2-3; D might be TRBD2 (6 bases). This CDR3 contains 18 residues. V was pared by 0 bases and J by 6 bases, with 23 bases between. Germline CDR1 reads SGHDT; CDR2 reads YYEEEE. Written as DNA, the CDR3 is TGTGCCAGCAGCTTGGTGGTCGGAGCGGTACTAGCTGGGGATACGCAGTATTTT. Translating it yields CASSLVVGAVLAGDTQYF.

The V and J genes are TRBV19 and TRBJ2-1; 9 nucleotides line up with TRBD2. This CDR3 has 14 amino acids. With V trimmed by 5 bases and J by 3 bases, 2 bases remained unmatched. Germline CDR1 reads LNHDA; CDR2 reads SQIVND (reference sequence). CDR3 sequence: CASSERGVYNEQFF. CDR3 in DNA: TGTGCCAGTAGTGAGCGGGGGGTCTACAATGAGCAGTTCTTC. The full variable domain, with the rest looked up from reference TRBV19 and TRBJ2-1, is DGGITQSPKYLFRKEGQNVTLSCEQNLNHDAMYWYRQDPGQGLRLIYYSQIVNDFQKGDIAEGYSVSREKKESFPLTVTSAQKNPTAFYLCASSERGVYNEQFFGPGTRLTVL.

The J gene is TRBJ2-5, the V gene TRBV5-1; D is possibly TRBD1 (5 bases). V gave up 0 bases and J gave up 2 bases, with 11 bases separating them. Per the germline V gene, CDR1 is SGHRS and CDR2 is YFSETQ. The CDR3 runs to 15 residues. The DNA for the CDR3 is TGCGCCAGCAGCTTGGGGCAGGGAAGACAAGAGACCCAGTACTTC. This gives the protein CASSLGQGRQETQYF.